These 28 T cell receptor beta chains share one sample of origin, sequenced in a study of blood T cells in healthy people across ages. A sample-barcoded 5' primer and a J-beta primer mix were used in a second PCR of roughly 7 to 11 cycles. Via MiXCR, TCRdb re-called the 5' RACE reads, giving one row per CDR3 protein. The table includes 650,000 to 1,000,000 distinct CDR3 sequences, around 45% detected once. The sequenced material came from blood. All receptors come from a man at least 80 years old in good health.

There are a few counts of this clonotype. The chain has TRBV28 and TRBJ2-6; D is possibly TRBD1 (6 bases). V lost 7 bases to trimming and J lost 0 bases, with 13 bases between them. The germline V gene has CDR1 MDHEN and CDR2 SYDVKM. CDR3 size: 16 residues. The CDR3 spells CASTGHTISGANVLTF. The DNA for the CDR3 is TGTGCCAGCACGGGACACACAATCTCTGGGGCCAACGTCCTGACTTTC.

The chain has TRBV6-2 or TRBV6-3 and TRBJ2-2; a possible D gene is TRBD1 (6 bases). The CDR3 is made up of 14 amino acids. From germline, CDR1 is MNHEY and CDR2 SVGEGT. The V end lost 10 bases, the J end lost 4 bases, and 16 bases lay between the germline ends. The CDR3 protein is CANTLDRITGELFF. The CDR3 DNA is TGTGCCAACACCCTAGACAGGATCACCGGGGAGCTGTTTTTT.

This clonotype was detected only a few times. The chain combines TRBV12-3 or TRBV12-4 with TRBJ2-1; TRBD2 matches 10 bases. J gave up 4 bases and V 5 bases, and 11 bases lay outside the gene matches. The CDR3 totals 17 residues. The DNA for the CDR3 is TGTGCCAGCAGTCCCTCAGGGGGACTAGCGTCATACAATGAGCAGTTCTTC. It encodes CASSPSGGLASYNEQFF.

The genes are TRBV28 and TRBJ2-7, with 7 bases matching TRBD1. The J segment lost 6 bases and the V segment lost 5 bases, leaving 7 bases of the junction unmatched. This CDR3 spans 13 amino acids. The germline V gene encodes CDR1 MDHEN and CDR2 SYDVKM. The CDR3 nucleotides read TGTGCCAGCAGTCCCTCACAGGGGTTCGAGCAGTACTTC. Protein product: CASSPSQGFEQYF. The variable domain in full, completed from reference TRBV28 and TRBJ2-7, reads DVKVTQSSRYLVKRTGEKVFLECVQDMDHENMFWYRQDPGLGLRLIYFSYDVKMKEKGDIPEGYSVSREKKERFSLILESASTNQTSMYLCASSPSQGFEQYFGPGTRLTVT.

CDR3 protein: CASSLDSFDQPQHF. The DNA of the CDR3 is TGCGCCAGCAGCTTGGACAGTTTCGATCAGCCCCAGCATTTT. This chain uses TRBV5-1 with TRBJ1-5; no clear D gene. The CDR3 consists of 14 residues. V was cut by 0 bases and J by 5 bases, with 9 bases left in between. Per the germline V gene, CDR1 is SGHRS and CDR2 is YFSETQ.

There are a few counts of this clonotype. V is TRBV6-1 and J is TRBJ2-7; D possibly corresponds to TRBD1 (6 bases). The V end lost 5 bases, the J end lost 2 bases, and 22 bases lay between the germline ends. Germline-derived CDR1 and CDR2 are MNHNS and SASEGT. The CDR3 runs 17 residues. CDR3 amino acids: CASSRHITGLNTYEQYF. CDR3 nucleotides: TGTGCCAGCAGTAGACATATCACAGGGTTAAACACCTACGAGCAGTACTTC.

The gene calls are TRBV7-2 and TRBJ1-1; 9 nucleotides align to TRBD1. Germline CDR1 is SGHTA and CDR2 is FQGNSA. The CDR3 runs 17 residues. J lost 0 bases, V lost 0 bases, and 5 bases had no gene match. CDR3 loop: CASSLAGTGIMNTEAFF. Here the CDR3 DNA reads TGTGCCAGCAGCTTAGCGGGGACAGGGATCATGAACACTGAAGCTTTCTTT.

The chain employs TRBV30 and TRBJ1-5; 7 positions agree with TRBD1. Germline values: CDR1 GTSNPN, CDR2 SVGIG (reference sequence). V shed 4 bases, J shed 7 bases, and the junction held 10 bases outside the gene matches. CDR3 size: 14 residues. CDR3 region: CAWTPGDSRQPQHF. The CDR3 DNA reads TGTGCCTGGACCCCCGGGGACAGTCGGCAGCCCCAGCATTTT.

The chain carries TRBV28 and TRBJ2-1; no clear D gene. CDR1 MDHEN and CDR2 SYDVKM come from the germline V gene. The V end was cut by 3 bases, the J end by 5 bases, with 17 bases between. The length of the CDR3 is 16 residues. CDR3 in DNA: TGTGCCAGCAGTTTTGTCGGTCTTACAACTCACAATGAGCAGTTCTTC. It is translated as CASSFVGLTTHNEQFF.

This chain links TRBV6-2 or TRBV6-3 with TRBJ2-7; 11 bases align to TRBD2. The CDR3 is 16 amino acids. Trimming at V came to 2 bases and at J to 1 base, leaving 4 bases not matched to a gene. CDR1 and CDR2 (germline): MNHEY, SVGEGT. In nucleotides, the CDR3 is TGTGCCAGCAGTTACCCAGGACTAGCGGGTTCCTACGAGCAGTACTTC. This translates into CASSYPGLAGSYEQYF.

The chain recombines TRBV3-1 with TRBJ1-2; the D gene is possibly TRBD1 (5 bases). With 4 bases removed from V and 8 bases from J, the gap between germline ends came to 14 bases. The CDR3 is 13 residues long. CDR1 and CDR2 (germline): LGHDT, YNNKEL (reference sequence). The CDR3, as DNA: TGTGCCAGCAGCCCGACAGCTTTCAGGGGCTACACCTTC. It yields the protein CASSPTAFRGYTF.

The rearrangement uses TRBV12-3 or TRBV12-4 and TRBJ2-7; 10 bases line up with TRBD1. V was clipped by 3 bases and J by 5 bases; unmatched bases: 4. This CDR3 spans 14 amino acids. The CDR3: CASSLVGQGDEQYF. Written as DNA, the CDR3 is TGTGCCAGCAGTTTGGTAGGACAGGGGGACGAGCAGTACTTC.

This clonotype was seen only a few times. The V gene is TRBV6-2 or TRBV6-3, the J gene TRBJ2-5; no reliable D call. Trimming took 5 bases from V and 5 from J, leaving 12 bases between them. Germline assignment: CDR1 MNHEY and CDR2 SVGEGT. The CDR3 runs to 13 residues. This CDR3 reads CASSRGNPETQYF. The CDR3 bases are TGTGCCAGCAGTCGTGGGAATCCTGAGACCCAGTACTTC.

This clonotype was recorded at least ten times. The chain recombines TRBV29-1 with TRBJ2-3; D ambiguous. The CDR3 extends over 8 amino acids. V lost 4 bases and J lost 9, with 2 bases in between. Germline V gene sequence: CDR1 SQVTM, CDR2 ANQGSEA. The CDR3 is CSVGTQYF. The DNA of the CDR3 is TGCAGCGTTGGAACGCAGTATTTT.

This rearrangement joins TRBV12-3 or TRBV12-4 to TRBJ2-3; possibly TRBD2 for D (6 bases). V was trimmed by 3 bases and J by 3 bases, leaving 10 bases between them. The CDR3 loop spans 14 amino acids. In DNA form, the CDR3 reads TGTGCCAGCAGTTTTCGCGGGACTACAGATACGCAGTATTTT. Protein sequence: CASSFRGTTDTQYF.

The table lists this clonotype with a count of one. The CDR3 loop reads CATSRDQAGPMTDTQYF. Written as DNA, the CDR3 is TGTGCCACCAGCAGAGACCAAGCAGGCCCTATGACAGATACGCAGTATTTT. This chain links TRBV15 with TRBJ2-3; D gene uncertain. The germline gives CDR1 LNHNV, CDR2 YYDKDF (reference sequence). The germline V and J ends were trimmed by 0 bases and 3 bases, with 16 bases remaining between them. CDR3 length: 17 amino acids.

A remark on this clonotype: One junction end disagrees with the germline gene, perhaps due to a read error. This chain connects TRBV12-3 or TRBV12-4 to TRBJ2-3, with D perhaps TRBD2 (6 bases). This CDR3 contains 15 residues. CDR3 protein: CASSFSGARADTEYF. The CDR3 bases are TGTGCCAGCAGTTTTAGCGGAGCGAGAGCAGATACGGAGTATTTT.

With respect to this clonotype: Mismatch with germline at one junction end may stem from a read error. The chain joins TRBV30 to TRBJ2-3, with D unresolved. The CDR3 spans 14 residues. In germline, CDR1 is GTSNPN, CDR2 SVGIG (reference sequence). The CDR3 DNA follows: TGTGCCTGGCAAACGGGCGATCGGGCAGATGCGCAGTATTTT. This codes for CAWQTGDRADAQYF.

As to this clonotype: An end of the junction does not agree with germline; a read error may underlie this. The chain uses TRBV27 and TRBJ2-1, with D tentatively TRBD1 or TRBD2 (5 bases each). The CDR3 contains 21 residues. Germline values: CDR1 MNHEY, CDR2 SMNVEV (reference sequence). The CDR3 coding sequence is TGTGCCAGCAGTTTATACCGCTCATTCGGGGACCTCCGGACAACCTACAACGAGCAGTTCTTC. This sequence encodes CASSLYRSFGDLRTTYNEQFF.

This clonotype ranks as medium-sized. The gene calls are TRBV29-1 and TRBJ1-2; 9 bases agree with TRBD1. There are 13 residues in the CDR3. V lost 4 bases and J lost 8; bases outside the gene matches: 8. The V gene's germline CDR1 is SQVTM and CDR2 ANQGSEA. The CDR3 loop is CSVVGTGTRGYTF. In nucleotides, the CDR3 is TGCAGCGTTGTAGGGACAGGGACGCGCGGCTACACCTTC. Filled out from reference TRBV29-1 and TRBJ1-2, the complete variable domain reads SAVISQKPSRDICQRGTSLTIQCQVDSQVTMMFWYRQQPGQSLTLIATANQGSEATYESGFVIDKFPISRPNLTFSTLTVSNMSPEDSSIYLCSVVGTGTRGYTFGSGTRLTVV.

This chain connects TRBV12-3 or TRBV12-4 to TRBJ1-2; the D is unclear. With 11 bases removed from V and 4 bases from J, the gap between germline ends came to 17 bases. This CDR3 contains 13 residues. In nucleotides, the CDR3 is TGTGCCTCCCTTGGGCAAGGGTTCTATGGCTACACCTTC. Protein: CASLGQGFYGYTF.

This clonotype appeared a few times. A much larger clone sits a single nucleotide away, making a read error possible. The genes are TRBV12-3 or TRBV12-4 and TRBJ2-1, with a tentative D call TRBD2 (6 bases). The DNA end lines up better with TRBJ2-7; the J call may be wrong. The CDR3 spans 17 residues. CDR3 sequence: CASSLAAGRGSYNEQYF. The CDR3 region has the DNA TGTGCCAGCAGTTTAGCGGCGGGAAGGGGCTCCTACAATGAGCAGTACTTC.

The chain joins TRBV11-1 to TRBJ1-2, with D possibly matching TRBD1 (6 bases). The germline V gene encodes CDR1 SGHAT and CDR2 FQDESV (reference sequence). Trimming shortened V by 5 bases and J by 0 bases, and 13 bases separated the two germline ends. The CDR3 contains 15 residues. The CDR3 DNA reads as TGTGCCAGCAGCCGGGGGGCAGCACCTAACTATGGCTACACCTTC. It specifies CASSRGAAPNYGYTF.

The CDR3, as DNA: TGTGCCAGCAGGAGGGCAGGGGGTTATACCAATGAGCAGTTCTTC. It codes for CASRRAGGYTNEQFF. The chain has TRBV12-3 or TRBV12-4 and TRBJ2-1; 7 bases align to TRBD1. CDR3 length equals 15 residues. V was clipped by 6 bases and J by 6 bases; unmatched bases: 11.

In its sample, this clonotype was seen many times. For the CDR3, the DNA is TGTGCCAGCAGGACCCTGGCACGCCTGGGAGCGAATGAAAAACTGTTTTTT. Protein product: CASRTLARLGANEKLFF. The chain carries TRBV2 and TRBJ1-4; D gene uncertain. The CDR3 extends over 17 amino acids. Trimming took off 6 bases at V and 5 bases at J, with 22 bases between the two ends. Germline V gene sequence: CDR1 SNHLY, CDR2 FYNNEI.

V and J are TRBV19 and TRBJ2-1; perhaps TRBD2 as D (5 bases). The V and J ends lost 0 bases and 2 bases respectively, with 14 bases between them. Germline V lookup: CDR1 LNHDA, CDR2 SQIVND (reference sequence). The CDR3 contains 17 residues. CDR3 nucleotide sequence: TGTGCCAGTAGTATAGACTCCCCCAGTAGCGCCTACAATGAGCAGTTCTTC. As protein: CASSIDSPSSAYNEQFF.

The V call is TRBV6-2 or TRBV6-3, the J call TRBJ2-7; perhaps TRBD1 as D (7 bases). The CDR3 is 15 residues long. In germline, CDR1 is MNHEY, CDR2 SVGEGT. The V end was cut by 5 bases, the J end by 3 bases, with 17 bases between. CDR3 in amino acids: CASSQQGTGGYEQYF. Written as DNA, the CDR3 is TGTGCCAGCAGTCAACAGGGGACCGGGGGCTACGAGCAGTACTTC.

The rearrangement links TRBV5-1 to TRBJ2-1; unclear D gene. CDR3 length: 16 residues. Germline CDR1 is SGHRS and CDR2 is YFSETQ. Trimming left V 4 bases short and J 0 bases short, with 14 bases between. CDR3 DNA sequence: TGCGCCAGCAGCCCCCGTGGGGAAAGCTCCTACAATGAGCAGTTCTTC. As protein: CASSPRGESSYNEQFF.